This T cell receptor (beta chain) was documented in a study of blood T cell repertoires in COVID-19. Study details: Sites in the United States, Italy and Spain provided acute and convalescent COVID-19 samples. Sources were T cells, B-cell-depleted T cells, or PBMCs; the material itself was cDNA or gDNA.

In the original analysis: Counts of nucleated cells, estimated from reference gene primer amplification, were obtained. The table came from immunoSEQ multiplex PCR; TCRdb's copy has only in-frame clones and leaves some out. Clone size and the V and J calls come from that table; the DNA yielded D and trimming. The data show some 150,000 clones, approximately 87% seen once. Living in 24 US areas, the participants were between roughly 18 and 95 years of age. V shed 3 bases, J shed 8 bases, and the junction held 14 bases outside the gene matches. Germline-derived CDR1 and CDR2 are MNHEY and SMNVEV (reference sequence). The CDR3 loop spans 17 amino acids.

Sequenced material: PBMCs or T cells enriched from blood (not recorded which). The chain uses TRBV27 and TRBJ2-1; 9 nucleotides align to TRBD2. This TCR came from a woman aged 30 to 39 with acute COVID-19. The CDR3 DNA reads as TGTGCCAGCAGTTTCCGGGGGAATAGCGGGAGTACCGATGAGCAGTTCTTC. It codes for CASSFRGNSGSTDEQFF.